A selection of T cell receptor beta chains follows, all from one sample in a study of OX40 agonist ivuxolimab in advanced cancers. Only in-frame clones appear in the TCRdb table, and some are missing; sequencing was by immunoSEQ multiplex PCR. There are about 21,000 clones in the sample; around 82% occur only once, and 30% to 35% lies in the top ten. The source was CD4+ or CD8+ T cells sorted from blood, collected in a trial of the OX40 agonist ivuxolimab. The receptors derive from an adult with an advanced solid tumor such as melanoma, head and neck, liver or kidney cancer. The CDR3 runs from the conserved cysteine through the conserved F or W. The D gene is left open where the match is weak. Clone size appears in some rows only: once, few, many, or a class for an expanded clone.

V	D	size	J	CDR3	DNA
TRBV6-1	-	-	TRBJ1-1	CASSPGPTNTEAFF	TGTGCCAGCAGTCCGGGACCGACGAACACTGAAGCTTTCTTT
TRBV9	-	few	TRBJ2-1	CASSVGQGYNEQFF	TGTGCCAGCAGCGTAGGCCAGGGATACAATGAGCAGTTCTTC
TRBV5-4	TRBD2	-	TRBJ2-7	CASSLDAGGVIYEQYF	TGTGCCAGCAGCTTGGACGCGGGGGGTGTAATCTACGAGCAGTACTTC
TRBV2	-	-	TRBJ2-3	CASRARDSDGDTQYF	TGTGCCAGCAGGGCACGGGACTCTGACGGAGATACGCAGTATTTT
TRBV25-1	TRBD1	-	TRBJ1-2	CASSGQGNYGYTF	TGTGCCAGCAGTGGACAGGGGAACTATGGCTACACCTTC
TRBV29-1	-	-	TRBJ1-1	CSVERDPHTEAFF	TGCAGCGTTGAGAGGGACCCTCACACTGAAGCTTTCTTT
TRBV4-2	-	-	TRBJ1-2	CASSQDLAGVSGYTF	TGTGCCAGCAGCCAAGATCTCGCGGGAGTAAGCGGCTACACCTTC
TRBV19	TRBD1	-	TRBJ1-2	CASSPGTGEGYGYTF	TGTGCCAGTAGTCCTGGGACAGGAGAGGGGTATGGCTACACCTTC
TRBV6-1	TRBD1	-	TRBJ1-1	CASSEAGTGYTEAFF	TGTGCCAGCAGTGAAGCCGGGACAGGGTACACTGAAGCTTTCTTT
TRBV6-1	-	-	TRBJ1-6	CASLGTTYNSPLHF	TGTGCCAGCTTAGGAACAACCTATAATTCACCCCTCCACTTT
TRBV11-2	-	-	TRBJ2-7	CASSSVGAFSYEQYF	TGTGCCAGCAGCTCGGTCGGGGCGTTCTCCTACGAGCAGTACTTC
TRBV5-1	-	-	TRBJ2-5	CASSSSVSQETQYF	TGCGCCAGCAGCAGTAGCGTGAGCCAAGAGACCCAGTACTTC
TRBV29-1	TRBD2	-	TRBJ2-3	CSVAGGGIDTQYF	TGCAGCGTTGCGGGAGGGGGGATAGATACGCAGTATTTT
TRBV10-1	-	few	TRBJ2-7	CASSGPGLYEQYF	TGCGCCAGCAGTGGTCCGGGACTCTACGAGCAGTACTTC